A single sample is the source of the 27 T cell receptor beta chains below, sequenced in a study of shared clonotypes between healthy human individuals (dated by TCRdb to 2020 to 2021). The method was the immunoSEQ multiplex PCR assay. What TCRdb holds here is the immuneACCESS table cut down to in-frame rearrangements. Part of the clones is not present; checked against another copy, under half of the missing clones reflect an unresolved V gene, and the others are unexplained. In all, the sample holds about 2,200,000 clones, and 90% to 95% of those were seen once. The ten biggest clones cover more than 1.5% of the sample. For the CD8 naive samples, CD45RO-negative cells were positively selected for CCR7, yielding a CD45RA+CCR7+ population from which TemRA cells were excluded. Material: naive CD8+ T cells from PBMCs. This specimen's cell subset or site label, interpreted: CD45RA+CCR7+. The receptors shown here come from a man between 18 and 29 years old in good health. Some clones in this sample may be carry-over from other donors' samples.

The rearrangement joins TRBV5-1 to TRBJ2-7, with a tentative D call TRBD2 (6 bases). V was cut by 0 bases and J by 5 bases, with 15 bases left in between. The germline CDR1 and CDR2 sequences are SGHRS and YFSETQ. This CDR3 region has 15 residues. CDR3 nucleotides: TGCGCCAGCAGCTTGGAGGCCCGGGGAGGCGACGAGCAGTACTTC. The encoded protein is CASSLEARGGDEQYF.

A word on this clone: Other nucleotide sequences in the sample specify the same CDR3. The V gene is TRBV9, the J gene TRBJ2-3, with D hard to call. V dropped 0 bases and J dropped 4 bases, with 9 bases sitting between them. Looked up from germline, CDR1 is SGDLS and CDR2 is YYNGEE. The CDR3 loop spans 14 amino acids. In DNA form, the CDR3 reads TGTGCCAGCAGCGTAGCCGGTGGGGCAGATACGCAGTATTTT. Translation: CASSVAGGADTQYF.

This clone was recorded a few times. The chain links TRBV30 to TRBJ1-1; D is unresolved. Trimming removed 1 base at V and 7 bases at J, with 13 bases between. Germline V gives CDR1 GTSNPN, CDR2 SVGIG (reference sequence). The CDR3 is 13 amino acids. The CDR3 DNA is TGTGCCTGGAGTGCCCTAAAGCGGGGTGAAGCTTTCTTT. It is translated as CAWSALKRGEAFF. Full variable domain (outside the CDR3, taken from reference TRBV30 and TRBJ1-1): SQTIHQWPATLVQPVGSPLSLECTVEGTSNPNLYWYRQAAGRGLQLLFYSVGIGQISSEVPQNLSASRPQDRQFILSSKKLLLSDSGFYLCAWSALKRGEAFFGQGTRLTVV.

This clone was seen only a few times. The chain links TRBV27 to TRBJ1-2, with D hard to call. Per the germline V gene, CDR1 is MNHEY and CDR2 is SMNVEV (reference sequence). This CDR3 spans 13 amino acids. The V end was cut by 6 bases, the J end by 4 bases, with 12 bases between. CDR3 in DNA: TGTGCCAGCAGCCCCCGAGCTGTCTATGGCTACACCTTC. It encodes CASSPRAVYGYTF.

The chain is built from TRBV25-1 and TRBJ2-2, with D uncertain. The V gene lost 1 base and the J gene lost 5 bases, with 2 bases spanning the gap. Germline lookup yields CDR1 MGHDK and CDR2 SYGVNS. The CDR3 runs to 12 residues. CDR3 protein: CASSELTGELFF. Here the CDR3 DNA reads TGTGCCAGCAGTGAATTGACCGGGGAGCTGTTTTTT.

This chain connects TRBV7-9 to TRBJ2-3; D is perhaps TRBD1 (6 bases). V was pared by 3 bases and J by 4 bases, with 26 bases between. CDR1 and CDR2 (germline): SEHNR, FQNEAQ (reference sequence). This CDR3 spans 19 amino acids. CDR3 sequence: CASSLPRGEQGVRADTQYF. CDR3 bases: TGTGCCAGCAGCTTGCCCCGAGGCGAACAGGGAGTCAGAGCAGATACGCAGTATTTT.

J is TRBJ2-1 and V is TRBV28; D might be TRBD1 (5 bases). Per germline, CDR1 MDHEN and CDR2 SYDVKM. The CDR3 has 14 amino acids. V lost 1 base and J 9 bases, leaving 13 bases between the germline ends. As DNA, the CDR3 is TGTGCCAGCAGTTTATTTTCCAGGGTCGGTGAGCAGTTCTTC. Residues: CASSLFSRVGEQFF.

The chain combines TRBV4-1 with TRBJ2-7, with 7 bases fitting TRBD2. The J segment lost 7 bases and the V segment lost 0 bases, leaving 9 bases of the junction unmatched. Germline V gives CDR1 MGHRA, CDR2 YSYEKL. The length of the CDR3 is 15 residues. CDR3 nucleotides: TGCGCCAGCAGCCAAGATTGGGGGAGGGCTTGGGAGCAGTACTTC. Protein sequence: CASSQDWGRAWEQYF.

The V gene is TRBV18, the J gene TRBJ2-2; D may be TRBD2 (5 bases). The CDR3 contains 15 residues. Germline CDR1 is KGHSH and CDR2 is LQKENI. Trimming stripped 5 bases from V and 4 bases from J, with 14 bases between. CDR3 in amino acids: CASSETSYGTGELFF. CDR3 nucleotides: TGTGCCAGCTCAGAAACTAGTTATGGCACCGGGGAGCTGTTTTTT.

The J gene is TRBJ2-7, the V gene TRBV28; a possible D gene is TRBD1 (5 bases). V lost 4 bases to trimming and J lost 3 bases, with 19 bases between them. Germline lookup yields CDR1 MDHEN and CDR2 SYDVKM. The CDR3 totals 16 residues. CDR3 loop: CASSWTTGTSGYEQYF. The CDR3 DNA is TGTGCCAGCAGTTGGACAACAGGTACCTCAGGCTACGAGCAGTACTTC.

To note about this clone: The sample carries other DNA sequences with the same CDR3. The chain has TRBV11-2 and TRBJ2-7, with D unclear. The V end was cut by 4 bases, the J end by 5 bases, with 9 bases between. Germline V CDR1 and CDR2: SGHAT, FQNNGV. This CDR3 contains 12 residues. The CDR3 DNA follows: TGTGCCAGCAGCTCCCCGCGCGACGAGCAGTACTTC. Translation: CASSSPRDEQYF. Using reference TRBV11-2 and TRBJ2-7 for the parts outside the CDR3, the full variable domain is EAGVAQSPRYKIIEKRQSVAFWCNPISGHATLYWYQQILGQGPKLLIQFQNNGVVDDSQLPKDRFSAERLKGVDSTLKIQPAKLEDSAVYLCASSSPRDEQYFGPGTRLTVT.

The rearrangement joins TRBV11-3 to TRBJ2-5; 8 positions match TRBD1. Trimming at V came to 2 bases and at J to 7 bases, leaving 9 bases not matched to a gene. CDR3 length: 15 residues. Germline V CDR1 and CDR2: SGHNT, YENEEA. The CDR3 DNA reads TGTGCCAGCAGCTTAAGCGAGACAGGGGCAAGGACCCAGTACTTC. Residues: CASSLSETGARTQYF.

In its sample, this clone was seen a few times. V is TRBV30 and J is TRBJ1-1; the D is unclear. The V and J ends lost 1 base and 8 bases respectively, with 8 bases between them. This CDR3 is built from 11 residues. Germline assignment: CDR1 GTSNPN and CDR2 SVGIG (reference sequence). Here the CDR3 DNA reads TGTGCCTGGAGTGCAAGAGGCGAAGCTTTCTTT. Protein: CAWSARGEAFF.

The chain carries TRBV4-3 and TRBJ2-3; D is undetermined. Trimming left V 3 bases short and J 5 bases short, with 9 bases between. The CDR3 is 13 amino acids. Germline V gene data show CDR1 as LGHNA and CDR2 as YSLEER. For the CDR3, the DNA is TGCGCCAGCAGCCAGGTTACTGGAGATACGCAGTATTTT. Translating it yields CASSQVTGDTQYF.

The chain uses TRBV2 and TRBJ2-2; 7 nucleotides match TRBD1. Germline CDR1 SNHLY, CDR2 FYNNEI. V shed 11 bases and J 2 bases; nucleotides not matched to a gene: 5. The CDR3 has 13 residues. The CDR3 is CAGRQGNTGELFF. The CDR3 coding sequence is TGTGCCGGCCGACAGGGTAACACCGGGGAGCTGTTTTTT.

The V gene is TRBV28, the J gene TRBJ1-2, with 12 bases that match TRBD1. The CDR3 has 15 amino acids. Trimming took 6 bases from V and 4 from J; bases not matched to a gene: 6. Germline V CDR1 and CDR2: MDHEN, SYDVKM. CDR3 in amino acids: CASRRDRGRSYGYTF. Here the CDR3 DNA reads TGTGCCAGCAGACGGGACAGGGGGCGCAGCTATGGCTACACCTTC.

The rearrangement links TRBV5-1 to TRBJ2-7, with TRBD2 identical over 9 bases. The CDR3 contains 16 residues. Germline lookup yields CDR1 SGHRS and CDR2 YFSETQ. The V and J ends lost 4 bases and 5 bases, in that order; junction bases with no gene match: 13. The CDR3 sequence is CASSISGRSPEDEQYF. CDR3 sequence (DNA): TGCGCCAGCAGCATTAGCGGGAGAAGCCCCGAAGACGAGCAGTACTTC. Filled out from reference TRBV5-1 and TRBJ2-7, the complete variable domain reads KAGVTQTPRYLIKTRGQQVTLSCSPISGHRSVSWYQQTPGQGLQFLFEYFSETQRNKGNFPGRFSGRQFSNSRSEMNVSTLELGDSALYLCASSISGRSPEDEQYFGPGTRLTVT.

The gene calls are TRBV6-6 and TRBJ2-7; D is uncertain. The V gene lost 4 bases and the J gene lost 2 bases, with 9 bases spanning the gap. Germline V gives CDR1 MNHNY, CDR2 SVGAGI (reference sequence). This CDR3 is 13 amino acids long. The CDR3 coding sequence is TGTGCCAGCAGTTTTACAAGGACCTACGAGCAGTACTTC. Translation: CASSFTRTYEQYF.

The chain is built from TRBV15 and TRBJ2-7; D may be TRBD1 or TRBD2 (7 bases each). This CDR3 region has 20 residues. The V gene lost 0 bases and the J gene lost 4 bases, with 28 bases spanning the gap. Germline V lookup: CDR1 LNHNV, CDR2 YYDKDF (reference sequence). The CDR3 spells CATSRDPLGLSSGGLYEQYF. CDR3 nucleotides: TGTGCCACCAGCAGAGACCCCCTGGGACTAAGCTCAGGGGGGCTGTACGAGCAGTACTTC.

V gene TRBV9 combines with J gene TRBJ2-3; D perhaps matches TRBD2 (6 bases). The CDR3 has 15 residues. V lost 3 bases and J lost 0, with 11 bases in between. In germline, CDR1 is SGDLS, CDR2 YYNGEE. CDR3 in amino acids: CASSARDFSTDTQYF. The CDR3 DNA reads as TGTGCCAGCAGCGCTAGGGACTTTAGCACAGATACGCAGTATTTT.

CDR3 amino acids: CASNPDGTGNQPQHF. The CDR3 DNA sequence: TGTGCCAGCAACCCAGACGGTACAGGCAATCAGCCCCAGCATTTT. This chain joins TRBV9 and TRBJ1-5; D ambiguous. Germline V gene lookup returns CDR1 SGDLS and CDR2 YYNGEE. Trimming removed 6 bases at V and 2 bases at J, with 15 bases between. This CDR3 comprises 15 residues.

As regards this clone: The sample has other DNA sequences that encode this CDR3 too. The chain is built from TRBV7-9 and TRBJ2-7, with D possibly matching TRBD2 (5 bases). The ends were cut back, 2 bases at V and 5 bases at J, with 7 bases in the middle. This CDR3 comprises 12 residues. Germline V gives CDR1 SEHNR, CDR2 FQNEAQ (reference sequence). DNA of the CDR3: TGTGCCAGCAGCTTAAGCGGAGACGAGCAGTACTTC. This translates into CASSLSGDEQYF.

This chain joins TRBV11-2 and TRBJ1-2; the D is unclear. Germline V gives CDR1 SGHAT, CDR2 FQNNGV. Trimming cost V 4 bases and J 4 bases, with 16 bases left between them. The CDR3 is 15 residues long. Written as DNA, the CDR3 is TGTGCCAGCAGCTCGCCTCCCGAAGGTCGCTATGGCTACACCTTC. Translated: CASSSPPEGRYGYTF.

As concerns this clone: The sample has other DNA sequences that encode this CDR3 too. This chain uses TRBV11-2 with TRBJ2-1, with a possible D match to TRBD2 (5 bases). This CDR3 is built from 15 residues. Germline assignment: CDR1 SGHAT and CDR2 FQNNGV. V shed 1 base and J shed 0 bases, with 7 bases lying between them. CDR3 sequence reads: CASSLAGSSYNEQFF. Written as DNA, the CDR3 is TGTGCCAGCAGCTTAGCGGGAAGCTCCTACAATGAGCAGTTCTTC.

The chain links TRBV6-1 to TRBJ2-1; the match to TRBD2 covers 9 bases. CDR1 and CDR2 from the germline V gene are MNHNS and SASEGT. V lost 2 bases and J lost 10; bases outside the gene matches: 9. This CDR3 comprises 15 residues. The CDR3 protein is CASSERGRAPREQFF. CDR3 in DNA: TGTGCCAGCAGTGAACGCGGGAGGGCCCCCAGGGAGCAGTTCTTC.

J is TRBJ2-5 and V is TRBV5-4, with no clear D. The CDR3 consists of 16 residues. V was shortened by 4 bases and J by 9 bases, with 25 bases between the two germline ends. Germline values: CDR1 SGHNT, CDR2 YYREEE (reference sequence). The CDR3 bases are TGTGCCAGCAGCCCCTACCTTACGGCCAGTAGTATTCCCCAGTACTTC. Amino acid sequence: CASSPYLTASSIPQYF.

This clone was seen a single time. Other DNA sequences in this sample translate to the same CDR3. This chain joins TRBV15 and TRBJ2-1; 12 bases are a match to TRBD2. V lost 1 base and J lost 4; bases outside the gene matches: 2. CDR1 and CDR2 from the germline V gene are LNHNV and YYDKDF (reference sequence). The CDR3 is 16 amino acids. Here the CDR3 reads CATSRGTSGIYNEQFF. The CDR3 coding sequence is TGTGCCACCAGCAGAGGGACTAGCGGGATATACAATGAGCAGTTCTTC.